The entry below describes one TCR beta chain. What it binds is unknown. Assay: immunoSEQ multiplex PCR; the TCRdb copy retains only in-frame clones and omits some. The sample contains 150,000 to 200,000 clones, 70% to 90% of which appear only once. These data originate in a study of T cell responses to AZD1222 COVID-19 vaccine. Whole-study results and caveats: Spike-specific TCR breadth and depth grew following two AZD1222 doses. The peak T cell response came first, and repertoires were sampled only after it. Clonal diversity was possibly underestimated, and the donors were mostly white British, with more females.

This CDR3 contains 16 residues. Trimming took 1 base from V and 6 from J; bases not matched to a gene: 12. Germline-derived CDR1 and CDR2 are LNHDA and SQIVND (reference sequence). This clonotype originated in an adult who received the AZD1222 COVID-19 vaccine. This chain links TRBV19 with TRBJ2-7, with TRBD2 matching 7 bases. Material: peripheral blood, obtained 28 days after the second AZD1222 dose. CDR3 in DNA: TGTGCCAGTAGTATAGGGGGACTAACGCGCTATGGCGAGCAGTACTTC. Its translation is CASSIGGLTRYGEQYF.